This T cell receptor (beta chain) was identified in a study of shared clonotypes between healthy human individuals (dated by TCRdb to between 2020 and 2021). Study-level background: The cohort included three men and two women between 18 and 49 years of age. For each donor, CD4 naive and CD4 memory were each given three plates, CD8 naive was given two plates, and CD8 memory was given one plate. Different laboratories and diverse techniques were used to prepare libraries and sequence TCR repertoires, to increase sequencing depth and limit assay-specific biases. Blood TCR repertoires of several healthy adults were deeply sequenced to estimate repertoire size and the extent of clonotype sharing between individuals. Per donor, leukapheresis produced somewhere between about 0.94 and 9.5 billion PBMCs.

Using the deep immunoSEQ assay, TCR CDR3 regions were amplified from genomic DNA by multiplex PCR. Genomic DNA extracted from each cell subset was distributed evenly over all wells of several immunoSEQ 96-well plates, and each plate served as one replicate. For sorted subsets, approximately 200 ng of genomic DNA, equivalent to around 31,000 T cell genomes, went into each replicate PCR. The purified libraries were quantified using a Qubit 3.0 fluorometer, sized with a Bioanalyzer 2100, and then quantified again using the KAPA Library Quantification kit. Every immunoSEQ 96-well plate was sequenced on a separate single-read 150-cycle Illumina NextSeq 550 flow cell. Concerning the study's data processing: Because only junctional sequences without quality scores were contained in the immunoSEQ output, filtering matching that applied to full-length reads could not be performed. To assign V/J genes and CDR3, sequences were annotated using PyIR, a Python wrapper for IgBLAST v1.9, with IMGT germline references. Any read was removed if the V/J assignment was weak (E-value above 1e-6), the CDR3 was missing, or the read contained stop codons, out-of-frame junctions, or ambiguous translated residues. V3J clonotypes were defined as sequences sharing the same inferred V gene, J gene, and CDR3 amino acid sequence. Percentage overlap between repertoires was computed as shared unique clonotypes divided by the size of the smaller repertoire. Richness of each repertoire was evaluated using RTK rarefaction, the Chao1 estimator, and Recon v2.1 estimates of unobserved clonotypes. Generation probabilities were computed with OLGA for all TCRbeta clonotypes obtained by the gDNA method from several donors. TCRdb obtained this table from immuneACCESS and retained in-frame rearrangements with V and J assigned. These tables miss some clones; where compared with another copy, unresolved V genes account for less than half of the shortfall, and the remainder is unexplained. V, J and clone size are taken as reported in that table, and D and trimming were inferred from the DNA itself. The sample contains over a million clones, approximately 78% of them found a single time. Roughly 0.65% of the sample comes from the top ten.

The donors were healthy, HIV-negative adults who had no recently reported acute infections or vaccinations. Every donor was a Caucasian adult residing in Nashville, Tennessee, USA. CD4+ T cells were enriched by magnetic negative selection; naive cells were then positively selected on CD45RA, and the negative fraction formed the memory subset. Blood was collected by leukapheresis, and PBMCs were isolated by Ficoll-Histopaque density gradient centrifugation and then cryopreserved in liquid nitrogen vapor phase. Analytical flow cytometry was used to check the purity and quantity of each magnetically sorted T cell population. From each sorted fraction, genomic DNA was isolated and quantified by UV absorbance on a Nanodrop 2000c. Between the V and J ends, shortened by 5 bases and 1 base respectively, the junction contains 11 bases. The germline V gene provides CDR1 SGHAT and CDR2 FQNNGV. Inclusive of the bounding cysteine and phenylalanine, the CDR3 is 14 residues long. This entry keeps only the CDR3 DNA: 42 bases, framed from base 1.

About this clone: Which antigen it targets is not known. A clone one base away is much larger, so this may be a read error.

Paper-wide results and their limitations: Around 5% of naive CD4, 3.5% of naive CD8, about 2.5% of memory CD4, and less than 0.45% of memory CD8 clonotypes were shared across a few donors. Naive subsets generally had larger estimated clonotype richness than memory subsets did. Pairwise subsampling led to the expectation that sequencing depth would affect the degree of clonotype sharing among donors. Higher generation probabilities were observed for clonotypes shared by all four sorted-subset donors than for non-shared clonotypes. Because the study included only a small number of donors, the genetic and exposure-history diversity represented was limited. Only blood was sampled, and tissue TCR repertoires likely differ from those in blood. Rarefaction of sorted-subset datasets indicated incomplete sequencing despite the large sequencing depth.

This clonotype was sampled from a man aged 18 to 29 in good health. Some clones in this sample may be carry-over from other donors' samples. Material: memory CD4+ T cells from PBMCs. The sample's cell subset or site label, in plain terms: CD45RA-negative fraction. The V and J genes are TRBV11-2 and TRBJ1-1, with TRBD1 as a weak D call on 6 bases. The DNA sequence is TGTGCCAGCAGCCAGGACAGTTGGAACACTGAAGCTTTCTTT. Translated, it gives CASSQDSWNTEAFF.